Ten or more counts support the clone carrying this T cell receptor beta chain. V was cut by 0 bases and J by 2 bases, with 11 bases left in between. Germline V gene data show CDR1 as MNHEY and CDR2 as SVGAGI. This CDR3 has 15 amino acids. TCRdb called the 5' RACE reads again in MiXCR, with one record for every CDR3 protein. The profile shows tens of thousands of distinct CDR3 sequences, approximately 7% of them singletons. This entry belongs to a study of early T cells in non-severe SARS-CoV-2 infection. Source material: whole blood. The V and J genes are TRBV6-5 and TRBJ2-7; D is perhaps TRBD2 (6 bases). The clonotype was recovered from an adult who was a healthcare worker with PCR-confirmed SARS-CoV-2 infection or an uninfected control (not recorded which). The chain's CDR3 is CASSYSSREAYEQYF. CDR3 in DNA: TGTGCCAGCAGTTACTCGAGCAGGGAGGCCTACGAGCAGTACTTC.